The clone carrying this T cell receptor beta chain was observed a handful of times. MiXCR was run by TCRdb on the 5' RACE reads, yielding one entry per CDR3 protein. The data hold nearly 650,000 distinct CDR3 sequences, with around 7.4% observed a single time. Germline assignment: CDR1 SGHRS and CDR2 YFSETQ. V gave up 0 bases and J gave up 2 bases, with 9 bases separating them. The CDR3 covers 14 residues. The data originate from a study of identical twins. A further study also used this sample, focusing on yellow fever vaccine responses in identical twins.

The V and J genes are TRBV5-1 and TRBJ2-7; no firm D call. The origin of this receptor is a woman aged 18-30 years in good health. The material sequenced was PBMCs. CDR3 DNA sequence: TGCGCCAGCAGCTTGGATCCTTACACCTACGAGCAGTACGTC. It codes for CASSLDPYTYEQYV.